This is a list of T cell receptor beta chains from one sample in a study of beta chain features in type 1 diabetes. Repertoires were generated with immunoSEQ multiplex PCR, while TCRdb's copy carries only in-frame clones and drops some. The sample yields fewer than 400,000 clones, 6.5% to 10% seen once. Sequenced sample: central memory CD4+ T cells from blood. Every receptor here comes from a woman aged 18 to 35 in good health. CDR3s include the opening cysteine and the closing phenylalanine or tryptophan. D genes are given only for firm matches. A clone size is listed for some rows: how often the clone was seen (once, few, many), or a class if it is expanded.

J: TRBJ2-5; V: TRBV6-5; D: TRBD2; size: .; DNA: TGTGCCAGCAGTTACGCCGGACTAGCGGGGCAAGAGACCCAGTACTTC; CDR3: CASSYAGLAGQETQYF
J: TRBJ2-5; V: TRBV2; D: .; size: .; DNA: TGTGCCAGCAGTGCAGCGAGAGAAGAGACCCAGTACTTC; CDR3: CASSAAREETQYF
J: TRBJ1-1; V: TRBV18; D: .; size: few; DNA: TGTGCCAGCTCACGAGAACAGAGGGGGAACACTGAAGCTTTCTTT; CDR3: CASSREQRGNTEAFF
J: TRBJ2-7; V: TRBV2; D: .; size: few; DNA: TGTGCCAGCAGCACAGGGAAGCCCTACGAGCAGTACTTC; CDR3: CASSTGKPYEQYF
J: TRBJ1-2; V: TRBV29-1; D: .; size: .; DNA: TGCAGCGTTGAATGGCAGGGGAACTATGGCTACACCTTC; CDR3: CSVEWQGNYGYTF
J: TRBJ1-2; V: TRBV5-1; D: .; size: few; DNA: TGCGCCAGCAGCTTGTCGGGGACTAACTATGGCTACACCTTC; CDR3: CASSLSGTNYGYTF
J: TRBJ2-3; V: TRBV27; D: .; size: .; DNA: TGTGCCAGCAGTTTATATGGGGTTGGTACAGATACGCAGTATTTT; CDR3: CASSLYGVGTDTQYF
J: TRBJ2-1; V: TRBV7-8; D: .; size: .; DNA: TGTGCCAGCAGCTTAAACGGAAATACGGCGCAGTTCTTC; CDR3: CASSLNGNTAQFF
J: TRBJ2-2; V: TRBV10-3; D: .; size: .; DNA: TGTGCCATCAGTGGTGGAAGGAACACCGGGGAGCTGTTTTTT; CDR3: CAISGGRNTGELFF
J: TRBJ2-7; V: TRBV7-2; D: .; size: few; DNA: TGTGCCAGCAGCCGAGGGTTACCGCCCTACGAGCAGTACTTC; CDR3: CASSRGLPPYEQYF
J: TRBJ1-1; V: TRBV28; D: .; size: many; DNA: TGTGCCAGCAGTTTTTCGGGGGCAGGCTCCCCTGCGGAAGCTTTCTTT; CDR3: CASSFSGAGSPAEAFF
J: TRBJ1-2; V: TRBV6-6; D: .; size: .; DNA: TGTGCCAGCAGTTATGTGTATGGCTACACCTTC; CDR3: CASSYVYGYTF
J: TRBJ2-2; V: TRBV7-9; D: .; size: .; DNA: TGTGCCAGCAGCTTAGCGTTCCTAGCGACAAACACCGGGGAGCTGTTTTTT; CDR3: CASSLAFLATNTGELFF
J: TRBJ2-7; V: TRBV5-4; D: TRBD1; size: .; DNA: TGTGCCAGCAGCTTGGGGGACAGGGGCTACGAGCAGTACTTC; CDR3: CASSLGDRGYEQYF
J: TRBJ1-2; V: TRBV28; D: TRBD1; size: few; DNA: TGTGCCAGCAGTTTATCGGACAGGGGGCTCGGTGGCTACACCTTC; CDR3: CASSLSDRGLGGYTF
J: TRBJ2-2; V: TRBV18; D: .; size: .; DNA: TGTGCCAGCTCACCACGGCAGAACGGGGAGCTGTTTTTT; CDR3: CASSPRQNGELFF
J: TRBJ2-3; V: TRBV28; D: .; size: few; DNA: TGTGCCAGCACCCAGGGGCTCAGCACAGATACGCAGTATTTT; CDR3: CASTQGLSTDTQYF
J: TRBJ2-5; V: TRBV6-5; D: .; size: few; DNA: TGTGCCAGCAGTTACTCTGGGGGAGAGACCCAGTACTTC; CDR3: CASSYSGGETQYF
J: TRBJ1-2; V: TRBV6-6; D: .; size: .; DNA: TGTGCCAGCCGAGGTCTAGCACAAGAGGGCTACACCTTC; CDR3: CASRGLAQEGYTF
J: TRBJ1-2; V: TRBV7-2; D: .; size: many; DNA: TGTGCCAGCAGCCCTCCTACGGGGGGCTATGGCTACACCTTC; CDR3: CASSPPTGGYGYTF
J: TRBJ2-7; V: TRBV7-2; D: TRBD1; size: .; DNA: TGTGCCAGCAGCTTAGCGCCGGGACAGACCTACGAGCAGTACTTC; CDR3: CASSLAPGQTYEQYF
J: TRBJ1-1; V: TRBV6-6; D: .; size: .; DNA: TGTGCCAGCAGACAAGGCCGGGAGGCAACTGAAGTTTTCTTT; CDR3: CASRQGREATEVFF
J: TRBJ2-3; V: TRBV4-2; D: .; size: .; DNA: TGTGCCAGCAGCCAAGAACCGGGCTCTCACTTCACAGATACGCAGTATTTT; CDR3: CASSQEPGSHFTDTQYF
J: TRBJ2-2; V: TRBV7-6; D: .; size: .; DNA: TGTGCCAGCAGCGAAACCAGGGGCGGGGAGCTGTTTTTT; CDR3: CASSETRGGELFF
J: TRBJ2-7; V: TRBV9; D: .; size: .; DNA: TGTGCCAGCAGCCTAAGGGACACCTCCTACGAGCAGTACTTC; CDR3: CASSLRDTSYEQYF
J: TRBJ2-5; V: TRBV27; D: .; size: .; DNA: TGTGCCAGCAGCCCCGGCAGCCTTGGTGAGACCCAGTACTTC; CDR3: CASSPGSLGETQYF
J: TRBJ2-4; V: TRBV7-3; D: .; size: .; DNA: TGTGCCAGCAGCCCAAGTGCAGCGACCAAAAACATTCAGTACTTC; CDR3: CASSPSAATKNIQYF
J: TRBJ2-3; V: TRBV7-2; D: .; size: few; DNA: TGTGCCAGCAGCTTCCGGTCTCCGGGAGCCGCTAGCACAGATACGCAGTATTTT; CDR3: CASSFRSPGAASTDTQYF
J: TRBJ1-1; V: TRBV28; D: .; size: few; DNA: TGTGCCAGCAGTTTAATGGGCACTGAAGCTTTCTTT; CDR3: CASSLMGTEAFF
J: TRBJ2-2; V: TRBV7-9; D: .; size: .; DNA: TGTGCCAGCAGCGAGAGTCCAGGGGTCGGGGAGCTGTTTTTT; CDR3: CASSESPGVGELFF
J: TRBJ2-1; V: TRBV10-3; D: TRBD1; size: .; DNA: TGTGCCATCAGTTACCTCGGGACAGATAGCTCCTACAATGAGCAGTTCTTC; CDR3: CAISYLGTDSSYNEQFF
J: TRBJ2-7; V: TRBV11-2; D: .; size: few; DNA: TGTGCCAGCAGCTCACTAGGGAGCTCCTACGAGCAGTACTTC; CDR3: CASSSLGSSYEQYF
J: TRBJ2-7; V: TRBV14; D: .; size: many; DNA: TGTGCCAGCAGCCATTTGCGGGAAGACTACGAGCAGTACTTC; CDR3: CASSHLREDYEQYF
J: TRBJ2-7; V: TRBV7-9; D: TRBD1; size: .; DNA: TGTGCCAGCAGCTCAGGGGACAGGAGGAACGAGCAGTACTTC; CDR3: CASSSGDRRNEQYF
J: TRBJ2-3; V: TRBV9; D: .; size: .; DNA: TGTGCCAGCAGCGTAGGACTCGCCTCTAGCACAGATACGCAGTATTTT; CDR3: CASSVGLASSTDTQYF
J: TRBJ2-5; V: TRBV28; D: .; size: .; DNA: TGTGCCAGCAGTTTCGTCCGGGAGTACCAAGAGACCCAGTACTTC; CDR3: CASSFVREYQETQYF
J: TRBJ2-3; V: TRBV25-1; D: .; size: few; DNA: TGTGCCAGCAGTGACCGGGTCAGCACAGATACGCAGTATTTT; CDR3: CASSDRVSTDTQYF
J: TRBJ1-4; V: TRBV28; D: .; size: few; DNA: TGTGCCAGCAGTCCACCTCTCGGGGGGCGGGAAAAACTGTTTTTT; CDR3: CASSPPLGGREKLFF
J: TRBJ1-2; V: TRBV18; D: .; size: .; DNA: TGTGCCAGCTCACGTGAATTTAGAGGTGAAGGCTACACCTTC; CDR3: CASSREFRGEGYTF
J: TRBJ2-3; V: TRBV27; D: .; size: .; DNA: TGTGCCAGCAGAACTTTTTCAGATACGCAGTATTTT; CDR3: CASRTFSDTQYF
J: TRBJ2-7; V: TRBV6-5; D: TRBD2; size: few; DNA: TGTGCCAGCAGAACGACGGGGGGACTATCACTCTTC; CDR3: CASRTTGGLSLF
J: TRBJ2-2; V: TRBV25-1; D: .; size: .; DNA: TGTGCCATTGGTCCTCATAAGGACACCGGGGAGCTGTTTTTT; CDR3: CAIGPHKDTGELFF
J: TRBJ2-5; V: TRBV7-2; D: .; size: .; DNA: TGTGCCAGCAGCTTAGAGTACCTCCAAGAGACCCAGTACTTC; CDR3: CASSLEYLQETQYF
J: TRBJ2-3; V: TRBV9; D: .; size: few; DNA: TGTGCCAGCAGCCCCTCCTGGCGGGATGGCACAGATACGCAGTATTTT; CDR3: CASSPSWRDGTDTQYF
J: TRBJ2-3; V: TRBV9; D: .; size: .; DNA: TGTGCCAGCAGCGTAGGCCCCAGGGCGGATACGCAGTATTTT; CDR3: CASSVGPRADTQYF